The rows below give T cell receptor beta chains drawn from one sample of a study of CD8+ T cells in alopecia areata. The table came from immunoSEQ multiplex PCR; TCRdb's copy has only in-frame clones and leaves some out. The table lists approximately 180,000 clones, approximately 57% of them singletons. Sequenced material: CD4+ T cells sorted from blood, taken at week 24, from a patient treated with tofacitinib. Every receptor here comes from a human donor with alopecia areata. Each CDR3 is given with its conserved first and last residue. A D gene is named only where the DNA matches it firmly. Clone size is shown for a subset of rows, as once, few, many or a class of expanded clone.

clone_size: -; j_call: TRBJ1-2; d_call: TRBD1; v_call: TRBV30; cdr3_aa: CAWNSGQGVYGYTF; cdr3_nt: TGTGCCTGGAATTCGGGACAGGGGGTCTATGGCTACACCTTC
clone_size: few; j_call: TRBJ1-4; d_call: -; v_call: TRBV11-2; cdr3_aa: CASSSTNEKLFF; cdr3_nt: TGTGCCAGCAGCTCCACCAATGAAAAACTGTTTTTT
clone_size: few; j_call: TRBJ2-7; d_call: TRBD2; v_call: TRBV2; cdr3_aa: CASSERGGYEQYF; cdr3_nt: TGTGCCAGCAGTGAGCGGGGGGGCTACGAGCAGTACTTC
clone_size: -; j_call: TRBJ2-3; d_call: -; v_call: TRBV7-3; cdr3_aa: CASSLTSGGGTDTQYF; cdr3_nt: TGTGCTAGCAGCTTAACCTCCGGCGGCGGCACAGATACGCAGTATTTT
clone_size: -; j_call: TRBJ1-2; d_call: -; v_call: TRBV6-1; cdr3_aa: CASQDKGGSYGYTF; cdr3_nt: TGTGCCAGCCAAGACAAGGGGGGATCCTATGGCTACACCTTC
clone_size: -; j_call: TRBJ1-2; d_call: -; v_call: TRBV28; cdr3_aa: CASSLLAYGYTF; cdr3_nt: TGTGCCAGCAGTTTATTGGCCTATGGCTACACCTTC
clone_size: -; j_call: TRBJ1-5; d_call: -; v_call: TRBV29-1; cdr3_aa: CSAKTGLGNQPQHF; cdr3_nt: TGCAGCGCAAAGACAGGATTAGGCAATCAGCCCCAGCATTTT
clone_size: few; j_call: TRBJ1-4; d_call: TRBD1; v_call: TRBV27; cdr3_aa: CASSFGTGAEKLFF; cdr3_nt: TGTGCCAGCAGTTTTGGGACAGGGGCTGAAAAACTGTTTTTT
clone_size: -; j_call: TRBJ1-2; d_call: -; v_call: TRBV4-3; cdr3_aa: CASSQETESYGYTF; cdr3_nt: TGCGCCAGCAGCCAAGAAACAGAATCCTATGGCTACACCTTC
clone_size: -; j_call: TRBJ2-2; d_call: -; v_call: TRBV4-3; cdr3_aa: CASSQELTGELFF; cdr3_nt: TGCGCCAGCAGCCAAGAATTGACCGGGGAGCTGTTTTTT
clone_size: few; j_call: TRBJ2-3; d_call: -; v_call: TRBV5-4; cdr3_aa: CASTTPGGTDTQYF; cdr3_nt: TGTGCCAGCACCACGCCCGGAGGCACAGATACGCAGTATTTT
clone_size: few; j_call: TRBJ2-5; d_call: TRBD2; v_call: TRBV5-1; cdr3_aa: CASSAAGGHQETQYF; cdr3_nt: TGCGCCAGCAGCGCAGCGGGGGGGCACCAAGAGACCCAGTACTTC
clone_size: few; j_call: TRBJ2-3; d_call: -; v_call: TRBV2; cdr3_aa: CASSEARGSKSTDTQYF; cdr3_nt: TGTGCCAGCAGTGAAGCGCGGGGCTCGAAGAGCACAGATACGCAGTATTTT
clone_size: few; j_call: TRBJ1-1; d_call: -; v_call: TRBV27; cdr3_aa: CASSLSVGRNTEAFF; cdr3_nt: TGTGCCAGCAGTTTATCTGTCGGCCGGAACACTGAAGCTTTCTTT
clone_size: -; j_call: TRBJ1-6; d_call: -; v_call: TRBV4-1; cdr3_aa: CASSQVSGDNSPLHF; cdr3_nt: TGCGCCAGCAGCCAAGTATCGGGGGATAATTCACCCCTCCACTTT
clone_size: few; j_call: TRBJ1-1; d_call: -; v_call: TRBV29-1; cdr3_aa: CSAGQIEAFF; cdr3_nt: TGCAGCGCGGGGCAAATTGAAGCTTTCTTT
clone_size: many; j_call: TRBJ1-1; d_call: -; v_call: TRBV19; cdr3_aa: CASSATPKAFF; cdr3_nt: TGTGCCAGTAGTGCAACACCTAAAGCTTTCTTT
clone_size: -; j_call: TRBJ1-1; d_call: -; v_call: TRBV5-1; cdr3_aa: CASSLVGGAGTEAFF; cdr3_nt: TGCGCCAGCAGCTTGGTCGGGGGCGCGGGAACTGAAGCTTTCTTT
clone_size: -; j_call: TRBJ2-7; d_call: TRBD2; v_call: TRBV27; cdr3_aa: CASRQTSATEQYF; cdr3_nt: TGTGCCAGCAGACAGACTAGCGCAACCGAGCAGTACTTC
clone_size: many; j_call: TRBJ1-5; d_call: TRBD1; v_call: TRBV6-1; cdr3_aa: CASSALTGGNQPQHF; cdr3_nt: TGTGCCAGCAGTGCGTTAACAGGGGGCAATCAGCCCCAGCATTTT
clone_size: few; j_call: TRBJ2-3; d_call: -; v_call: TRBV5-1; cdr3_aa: CASSLALGGTDTQYF; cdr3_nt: TGCGCCAGCAGCTTGGCCCTGGGGGGCACAGATACGCAGTATTTT
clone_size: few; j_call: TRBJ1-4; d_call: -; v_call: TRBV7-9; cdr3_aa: CASSPGRNNEKLFF; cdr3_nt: TGTGCCAGCAGCCCGGGACGGAATAATGAAAAACTGTTTTTT
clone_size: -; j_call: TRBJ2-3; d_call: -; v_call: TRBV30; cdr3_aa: CAWTQSTDTQYF; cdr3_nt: TGTGCCTGGACGCAGAGCACAGATACGCAGTATTTT
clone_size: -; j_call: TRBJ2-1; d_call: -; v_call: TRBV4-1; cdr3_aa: CASSQDIATGTYNEQFF; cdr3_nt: TGCGCCAGCAGCCAAGATATCGCCACAGGGACCTACAATGAGCAGTTCTTC
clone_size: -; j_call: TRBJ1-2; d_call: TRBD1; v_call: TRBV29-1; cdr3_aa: CSVGDSTYGYTF; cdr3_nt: TGCAGCGTTGGGGACAGCACCTATGGCTACACCTTC
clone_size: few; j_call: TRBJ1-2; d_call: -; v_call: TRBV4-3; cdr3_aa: CASSQDSGGRGYTF; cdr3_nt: TGCGCCAGCAGCCAAGATTCCGGGGGTCGGGGCTACACCTTC
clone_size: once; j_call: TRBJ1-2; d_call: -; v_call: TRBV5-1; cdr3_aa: CASKEGENYGYTF; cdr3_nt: TGCGCCAGCAAGGAGGGGGAGAACTATGGCTACACCTTC
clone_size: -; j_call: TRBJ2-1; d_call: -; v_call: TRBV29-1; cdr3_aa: CSVAAVYNEQFF; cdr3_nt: TGCAGCGTTGCGGCAGTTTACAATGAGCAGTTCTTC
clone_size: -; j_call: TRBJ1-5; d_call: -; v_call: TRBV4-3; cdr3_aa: CASSQDPGANQPQHF; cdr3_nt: TGCGCCAGCAGCCAAGATCCCGGGGCTAATCAGCCCCAGCATTTT
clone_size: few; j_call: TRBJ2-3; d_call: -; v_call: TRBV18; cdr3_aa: CASSQLEDTQYF; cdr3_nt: TGTGCCAGCTCACAACTTGAGGATACGCAGTATTTT
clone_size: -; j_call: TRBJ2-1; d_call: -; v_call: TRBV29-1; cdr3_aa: CSVAVASSYNEQFF; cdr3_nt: TGCAGCGTTGCTGTTGCTAGCTCCTACAATGAGCAGTTCTTC
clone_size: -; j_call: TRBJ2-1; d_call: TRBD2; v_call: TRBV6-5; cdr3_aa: CATGAGGSYNEQFF; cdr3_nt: TGTGCCACAGGGGCGGGGGGGAGCTACAATGAGCAGTTCTTC
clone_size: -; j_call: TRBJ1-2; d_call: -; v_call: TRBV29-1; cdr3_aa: CSVGLTANYGYTF; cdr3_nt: TGCAGCGTTGGGCTAACAGCAAACTATGGCTACACCTTC
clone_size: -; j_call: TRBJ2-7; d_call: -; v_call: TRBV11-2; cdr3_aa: CASRPNGRNEQYF; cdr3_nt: TGTGCCAGCAGACCAAACGGAAGGAACGAGCAGTACTTC
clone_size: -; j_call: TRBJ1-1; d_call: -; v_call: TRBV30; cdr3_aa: CAWSVAGNTNTEAFF; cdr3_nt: TGTGCCTGGAGTGTGGCAGGGAATACGAACACTGAAGCTTTCTTT
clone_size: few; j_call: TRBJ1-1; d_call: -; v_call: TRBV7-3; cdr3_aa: CASSQNGAGRNTEAFF; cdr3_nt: TGTGCCAGCAGCCAAAACGGGGCAGGGAGGAACACTGAAGCTTTCTTT
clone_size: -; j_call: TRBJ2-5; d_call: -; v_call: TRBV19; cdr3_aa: CASSIGSEQETQYF; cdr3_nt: TGTGCCAGTAGTATAGGGTCAGAACAAGAGACCCAGTACTTC
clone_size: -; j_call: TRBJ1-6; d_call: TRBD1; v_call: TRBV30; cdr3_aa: CAWSVDRVSPLHF; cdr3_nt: TGTGCCTGGAGTGTTGACAGGGTGTCACCCCTCCACTTT
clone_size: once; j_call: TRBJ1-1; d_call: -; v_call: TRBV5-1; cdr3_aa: CASSREPGQLNTEAFF; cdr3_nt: TGCGCCAGCAGCCGAGAACCGGGACAACTTAACACTGAAGCTTTCTTT
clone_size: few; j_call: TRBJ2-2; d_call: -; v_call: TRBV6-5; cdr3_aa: CASSYSTSSGELFF; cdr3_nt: TGTGCCAGCAGTTACTCGACTAGTTCCGGGGAGCTGTTTTTT
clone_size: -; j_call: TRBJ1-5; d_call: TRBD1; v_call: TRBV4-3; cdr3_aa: CASSQDPAGGLNQPQHF; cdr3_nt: TGCGCCAGCAGCCAAGATCCCGCAGGGGGCCTCAATCAGCCCCAGCATTTT
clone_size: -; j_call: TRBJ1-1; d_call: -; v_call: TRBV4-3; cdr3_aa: CASSQDPSRDTEAFF; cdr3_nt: TGCGCCAGCAGCCAAGATCCTAGTAGGGACACTGAAGCTTTCTTT
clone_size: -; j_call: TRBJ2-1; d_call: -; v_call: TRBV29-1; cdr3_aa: CSVERVGSEQFF; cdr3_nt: TGCAGTGTTGAAAGGGTGGGAAGTGAGCAGTTCTTC
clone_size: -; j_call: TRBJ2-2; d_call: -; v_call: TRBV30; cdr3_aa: CAWSVLLEGELFF; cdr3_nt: TGTGCCTGGAGTGTACTACTCGAGGGGGAGCTGTTTTTT
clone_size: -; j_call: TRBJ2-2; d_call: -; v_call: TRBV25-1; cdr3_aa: CASSSHRASGELFF; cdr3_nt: TGTGCCAGCAGTTCCCACCGGGCTTCTGGGGAGCTGTTTTTT
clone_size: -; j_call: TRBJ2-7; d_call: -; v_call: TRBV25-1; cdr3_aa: CASSELGDFYRRRWDQYF; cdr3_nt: TGTGCCAGCAGTGAATTGGGAGACTTTTATCGCAGGAGATGGGATCAGTACTTC